Detailed here is one T cell receptor beta chain. Germline loops: CDR1 SGDLS, CDR2 YYNGEE. This CDR3 contains 15 residues. The V gene end was trimmed by 2 bases and the J gene end by 1 base; junction bases not matched to a gene: 5. These data originate in a study of blood T cell repertoires in COVID-19. The repertoire was sequenced with immunoSEQ multiplex PCR; TCRdb's copy has only in-frame clones and lacks some. The sample shows more than 65,000 clones, around nine tenths of them seen only once. V is TRBV9 and J is TRBJ2-7; 8 bases line up with TRBD2. Input material: peripheral blood. The receptor was derived from a man in his fifties with active COVID-19. In DNA, the CDR3 is TGTGCCAGCAGCGTCTTTAGCGGGGTTTCCTACGAGCAGTACTTC. It specifies CASSVFSGVSYEQYF.